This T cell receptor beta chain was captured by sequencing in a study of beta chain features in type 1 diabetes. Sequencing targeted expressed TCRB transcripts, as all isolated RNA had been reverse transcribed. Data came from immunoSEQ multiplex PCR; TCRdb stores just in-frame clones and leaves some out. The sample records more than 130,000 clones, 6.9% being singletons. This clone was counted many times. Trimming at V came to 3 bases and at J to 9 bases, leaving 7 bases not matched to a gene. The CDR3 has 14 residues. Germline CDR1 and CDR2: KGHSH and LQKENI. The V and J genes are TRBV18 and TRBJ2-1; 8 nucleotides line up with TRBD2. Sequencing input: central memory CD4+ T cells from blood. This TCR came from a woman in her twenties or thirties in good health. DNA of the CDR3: TGTGCCAGCTCACCGGGACTAGGGTGGTTTGAGCAGTTCTTC. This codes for CASSPGLGWFEQFF.